This paragraph reports one TCR beta chain. In the original processing: Estimation of nucleated cell counts was performed using reference gene primer amplification. TCRdb's copy holds only in-frame clones and misses some; the assay was immunoSEQ multiplex PCR. The V and J calls and the clone size are those of that table, but D and trimming were determined from the DNA. The sample includes some 130,000 clones, about 80% seen only once; the top ten take about a sixth. This specimen comes from a study of blood T cell repertoires in COVID-19. Study context: Acute and convalescent COVID-19 samples came from the United States, Italy and Spain. T cells, B-cell-depleted T cells, or PBMCs provided the cDNA or gDNA that served as material.

The CDR3 runs 12 residues. Trimming took off 2 bases at V and 4 bases at J, with 5 bases between the two ends. Per germline, CDR1 SGHVS and CDR2 FNYEAQ. This sequence was found in a woman in her forties or fifties with acute or convalescent COVID-19. The chain employs TRBV7-6 and TRBJ2-5, with D unresolved. Sequenced input: peripheral blood. Written as DNA, the CDR3 is TGTGCCAGCAGCTTATTCGGAGAGACCCAGTACTTC. Its translation: CASSLFGETQYF. The entire variable domain, with the rest obtained from reference TRBV7-6 and TRBJ2-5, is as follows: GAGVSQSPRYKVTKRGQDVALRCDPISGHVSLYWYRQALGQGPEFLTYFNYEAQQDKSGLPNDRFSAERPEGSISTLTIQRTEQRDSAMYRCASSLFGETQYFGPGTRLLVL.